The T cell receptor (beta chain) under discussion was sequenced for a study of T cell responses to AZD1222 COVID-19 vaccine. The CDR3 contains 17 residues. Trimming cost V 4 bases and J 0 bases; bases outside gene matches: 9. Germline CDR1 is SQVTM and CDR2 is ANQGSEA. Profiled with immunoSEQ multiplex PCR; TCRdb holds only in-frame clones, not every one. Here the sample spans around 110,000 clones, 85% to 95% being singletons. This material consisted of peripheral blood, taken on day 0 of AZD1222 vaccination. This sequence originates from an adult in good health. This sequence joins TRBV29-1 and TRBJ2-2; 9 bases fit TRBD1. Here the CDR3 DNA reads TGCAGCGTTGGGGGTGGGACAGGGCCCACGAACACCGGGGAGCTGTTTTTT. Encoded protein: CSVGGGTGPTNTGELFF.